Listed below are T cell receptor beta chains from one sample, sequenced in a study of T cells in localized non-small cell lung cancer. Repertoires were generated with immunoSEQ multiplex PCR, while TCRdb's copy carries only in-frame clones and drops some. The sample lists over 25,000 clones; roughly 91% were seen once. Source: peripheral blood, taken before any cancer treatment. These receptors were obtained from a woman aged 40-75 years with stage I lung adenocarcinoma. The CDR3 runs from the conserved cysteine through the conserved F or W. Fields, in order: clone size, J gene, V gene, D gene, CDR3 protein, CDR3 DNA. A D gene is named only where the DNA matches it firmly. Clone size is shown for a subset of rows, as once, few, many or a class of expanded clone.

NA,TRBJ2-2,TRBV9,NA,CASSVELAANTGELFF,TGTGCCAGCAGCGTAGAGTTAGCGGCGAACACCGGGGAGCTGTTTTTT
NA,TRBJ1-2,TRBV28,TRBD1,CASRTTPGQGNYGYTF,TGTGCCAGCAGAACTACGCCCGGACAGGGAAACTATGGCTACACCTTC
NA,TRBJ2-6,TRBV29-1,NA,CSVPTQTPGIATLSSGANVLTF,TGCAGCGTCCCTACCCAAACTCCGGGAATTGCAACTCTAAGCTCTGGGGCCAACGTCCTGACTTTC
NA,TRBJ2-3,TRBV7-3,NA,CASSLTSGTGDTQYF,TGTGCCAGCAGCTTAACGTCCGGAACAGGAGATACGCAGTATTTT
NA,TRBJ1-1,TRBV19,TRBD1,CASTGDRGRRTEAFF,TGTGCCAGTACCGGGGACAGGGGGCGAAGGACTGAAGCTTTCTTT
NA,TRBJ2-7,TRBV7-2,NA,CASSPVAGRSSYEQYF,TGTGCCAGCAGCCCGGTTGCGGGTCGCAGCTCCTACGAGCAGTACTTC
NA,TRBJ2-7,TRBV19,TRBD1,CASTYGQGIGEQYF,TGTGCCAGTACTTATGGACAGGGAATCGGTGAGCAGTACTTC
once,TRBJ1-1,TRBV6-1,NA,CASSGLQQNTEAFF,TGTGCCAGCAGTGGGTTACAGCAGAACACTGAAGCTTTCTTT
NA,TRBJ1-5,TRBV18,TRBD1,CASSSTGTSNQPQHF,TGTGCCAGCTCGTCGACAGGGACCAGCAATCAGCCCCAGCATTTT
NA,TRBJ1-1,TRBV27,NA,CASSLYGSGGGTEAFF,TGTGCCAGCAGTTTATACGGCAGTGGGGGGGGCACTGAAGCTTTCTTT
NA,TRBJ1-1,TRBV19,NA,CASTSVGGDTEAFF,TGTGCCAGCACCTCGGTCGGGGGCGACACTGAAGCTTTCTTT
NA,TRBJ1-4,TRBV11-1,NA,CASSLHGAANEKLFF,TGTGCCAGCAGCTTACACGGGGCCGCTAATGAAAAACTGTTTTTT
NA,TRBJ2-5,TRBV9,TRBD1,CASSVGTGGGQETQYF,TGTGCCAGCAGCGTAGGGACAGGGGGCGGACAAGAGACCCAGTACTTC
NA,TRBJ1-2,TRBV10-2,NA,CASSEGGTGRGYTF,TGCGCCAGCAGTGAGGGAGGAACAGGGAGAGGCTACACCTTC
NA,TRBJ1-2,TRBV4-3,TRBD1,CASSQAHGTGVGYTF,TGCGCCAGCAGCCAAGCACACGGGACAGGGGTTGGCTACACCTTC
NA,TRBJ2-6,TRBV7-2,NA,CASSVTGANVLTF,TGTGCCAGCAGTGTAACTGGGGCCAACGTCCTGACTTTC
once,TRBJ1-5,TRBV7-2,NA,CASSPLGGDQPQHF,TGTGCCAGCAGCCCTCTCGGGGGAGATCAGCCCCAGCATTTT
NA,TRBJ2-3,TRBV7-9,TRBD2,CASSSTLAGTDTQYF,TGTGCCAGCAGCAGCACACTAGCGGGCACAGATACGCAGTATTTT
few,TRBJ1-2,TRBV28,NA,CATSGGVPYGYTF,TGTGCCACCTCGGGAGGAGTCCCCTATGGCTACACCTTC
NA,TRBJ1-4,TRBV5-1,TRBD1,CASSLSGQGPEKLFF,TGCGCCAGCAGCTTGTCGGGACAGGGGCCCGAAAAACTGTTTTTT
NA,TRBJ2-2,TRBV5-5,NA,CASSLGLNTGELFF,TGTGCCAGCAGCTTGGGGCTGAACACCGGGGAGCTGTTTTTT
NA,TRBJ1-4,TRBV19,NA,CATVMNPGDEKLFF,TGTGCCACCGTAATGAACCCTGGAGATGAAAAACTGTTTTTT
NA,TRBJ2-5,TRBV27,NA,CASSLYYGGTQETQYF,TGTGCCAGCAGTTTATATTACGGCGGGACTCAAGAGACCCAGTACTTC
NA,TRBJ1-1,TRBV7-2,NA,CASSSLLNTEAFF,TGTGCCAGCAGCTCCCTTCTCAACACTGAAGCTTTCTTT
NA,TRBJ2-7,TRBV7-8,TRBD2,CASSLSAGVGYEQYF,TGTGCCAGCAGCTTATCAGCGGGAGTTGGGTACGAGCAGTACTTC
NA,TRBJ1-1,TRBV19,TRBD1,CASSIASTGRTEAFF,TGTGCCAGTAGTATAGCTTCGACAGGGAGGACTGAAGCTTTCTTT
NA,TRBJ2-1,TRBV5-6,NA,CASSLYQLGEQFF,TGTGCCAGCAGCTTGTATCAGCTTGGTGAGCAGTTCTTC
NA,TRBJ2-1,TRBV30,TRBD2,CAWSLGLAGHNEQFF,TGTGCCTGGAGCTTGGGACTAGCGGGCCACAATGAGCAGTTCTTC
NA,TRBJ1-3,TRBV11-2,NA,CASSLERHSGNTIYF,TGTGCCAGCAGCTTAGAACGCCACTCTGGAAACACCATATATTTT
NA,TRBJ1-1,TRBV4-3,NA,CASSQERQNTEAFF,TGCGCCAGCAGCCAAGAACGGCAGAACACTGAAGCTTTCTTT
NA,TRBJ2-7,TRBV7-8,TRBD2,CASSLEPRTSGAYEQYF,TGTGCCAGCAGCTTAGAGCCCCGGACTAGCGGGGCCTACGAGCAGTACTTC
NA,TRBJ1-2,TRBV29-1,NA,CSVGGVGRRNYGYTF,TGCAGCGTTGGGGGGGTGGGTCGGCGGAACTATGGCTACACCTTC
NA,TRBJ1-5,TRBV7-9,NA,CASSPPDSLGPQHF,TGTGCCAGCAGCCCCCCCGACAGCCTTGGGCCCCAGCATTTT
NA,TRBJ2-1,TRBV9,TRBD2,CASSVALAGGPSGEQFF,TGTGCCAGCAGCGTAGCACTAGCGGGAGGGCCCTCAGGTGAGCAGTTCTTC
NA,TRBJ1-1,TRBV4-3,TRBD1,CASSQGGTGDAAFF,TGCGCCAGCAGCCAAGGGGGGACAGGGGATGCGGCTTTCTTT
NA,TRBJ1-1,TRBV5-4,NA,CASSFRQMNTEAFF,TGTGCCAGCAGCTTCAGACAAATGAACACTGAAGCTTTCTTT
NA,TRBJ2-1,TRBV30,NA,CAWNSGTTHNEQFF,TGTGCCTGGAACTCCGGGACCACCCACAATGAGCAGTTCTTC